The 10 T cell receptor beta chains below all came from one sample that was sequenced in a study of control samples from healthy donors and cancer patients. The method was immunoSEQ multiplex PCR; TCRdb's version includes in-frame clones alone and lacks a portion of them. The repertoire holds some 120,000 clones, 80% to 90% seen once, with around 9.4% in the top ten. The sample was blood. The receptor set was obtained from a middle-aged man in good health.

DNA for the CDR3: TGCAGCGTTGCGACAGGTAGCAATCAGCCCCAGCATTTT. It codes for CSVATGSNQPQHF. The chain employs TRBV29-1 and TRBJ1-5; possible D gene TRBD1, 6 bases. Germline lookup yields CDR1 SQVTM and CDR2 ANQGSEA. V was trimmed by 4 bases and J by 0 bases, leaving 7 bases between them. This CDR3 spans 13 amino acids.

With regard to this clone: Other DNA sequences in the sample encode the same CDR3. The chain combines TRBV9 with TRBJ1-2; D uncertain. V was cut by 0 bases and J by 2 bases, with 8 bases left in between. The CDR3 consists of 14 residues. Germline V gene sequence: CDR1 SGDLS, CDR2 YYNGEE. The CDR3 sequence: CASSVGGSNYGYTF. The CDR3, as DNA: TGTGCCAGCAGCGTAGGAGGGTCCAACTATGGCTACACCTTC.

This clone was seen once. The chain joins TRBV6-5 to TRBJ1-2; no reliable D call. V gave up 2 bases and J gave up 2 bases, with 15 bases separating them. CDR3 length: 16 amino acids. CDR1 MNHEY and CDR2 SVGAGI come from the germline V gene. The CDR3, as DNA: TGTGCCAGCAGTTACAGCCAGGCTGACGGGAACTATGGCTACACCTTC. Residues: CASSYSQADGNYGYTF.

The CDR3 region has the DNA TGTGCCAGCAGCCAAGATGGCCAGCGGGGGGACTTTCAGTACTTC. It is translated as CASSQDGQRGDFQYF. The V and J genes are TRBV4-2 and TRBJ2-4; 9 nucleotides align to TRBD2. Trimming removed 0 bases from V and 11 bases from J; junction bases left unmatched: 8. This CDR3 has 15 residues. Germline CDR1 is LGHNA and CDR2 is YNFKEQ.

The rearrangement links TRBV7-3 to TRBJ2-1, with unresolved D. Per the germline V gene, CDR1 is SGHTA and CDR2 is FQGTGA. CDR3 length: 13 amino acids. The germline V and J ends were trimmed by 1 base and 6 bases, with 7 bases remaining between them. CDR3 residues: CASSLNPLNEQFF. CDR3 nucleotides: TGTGCCAGCAGCTTAAATCCCCTCAATGAGCAGTTCTTC.

The table lists this clone with a few counts. The chain employs TRBV4-1 and TRBJ1-1; D is perhaps TRBD1 (6 bases). Germline values: CDR1 MGHRA, CDR2 YSYEKL. V gave up 0 bases and J gave up 6 bases, with 20 bases separating them. This CDR3 has 17 amino acids. In nucleotides, the CDR3 is TGCGCCAGCAGCCAAGATAAATTGGACAGCGAAAACTCTGAAGCTTTCTTT. Protein product: CASSQDKLDSENSEAFF.

This chain joins TRBV7-9 and TRBJ2-2; 8 bases fit TRBD1. The V and J ends lost 1 base and 4 bases, in that order; junction bases with no gene match: 2. The CDR3 loop spans 15 amino acids. Looked up from germline, CDR1 is SEHNR and CDR2 is FQNEAQ (reference sequence). CDR3 sequence: CASSLVTGATGELFF. CDR3 sequence (DNA): TGTGCCAGCAGCTTAGTGACAGGGGCCACCGGGGAGCTGTTTTTT.

This clone has just one count. The chain combines TRBV24-1 with TRBJ1-2; 9 positions agree with TRBD1. CDR3 length equals 14 residues. Per germline, CDR1 KGHDR and CDR2 SFDVKD. V dropped 3 bases and J dropped 7; count of bases not matched to a gene: 5. In DNA, the CDR3 is TGTGCCACCAGTGATCCGGGACAGGGTCGTGGCTACACCTTC. Translated: CATSDPGQGRGYTF.

The chain couples TRBV12-3 or TRBV12-4 to TRBJ2-5; D gene uncertain. The V gene lost 6 bases and the J gene lost 7 bases, with 9 bases spanning the gap. The CDR3 runs to 11 residues. The CDR3 protein is CASSRSVTQYF. CDR3 coding DNA: TGTGCCAGCAGCCGCAGCGTGACCCAGTACTTC.

The chain combines TRBV7-2 with TRBJ2-5, with 7 nucleotides matching TRBD1. This CDR3 has 15 amino acids. The germline CDR1 and CDR2 sequences are SGHTA and FQGNSA. V shed 1 base and J 2 bases; nucleotides not matched to a gene: 4. The CDR3 loop is CASSLEGQHQETQYF. DNA for the CDR3: TGTGCCAGCAGCTTAGAGGGACAGCATCAAGAGACCCAGTACTTC.